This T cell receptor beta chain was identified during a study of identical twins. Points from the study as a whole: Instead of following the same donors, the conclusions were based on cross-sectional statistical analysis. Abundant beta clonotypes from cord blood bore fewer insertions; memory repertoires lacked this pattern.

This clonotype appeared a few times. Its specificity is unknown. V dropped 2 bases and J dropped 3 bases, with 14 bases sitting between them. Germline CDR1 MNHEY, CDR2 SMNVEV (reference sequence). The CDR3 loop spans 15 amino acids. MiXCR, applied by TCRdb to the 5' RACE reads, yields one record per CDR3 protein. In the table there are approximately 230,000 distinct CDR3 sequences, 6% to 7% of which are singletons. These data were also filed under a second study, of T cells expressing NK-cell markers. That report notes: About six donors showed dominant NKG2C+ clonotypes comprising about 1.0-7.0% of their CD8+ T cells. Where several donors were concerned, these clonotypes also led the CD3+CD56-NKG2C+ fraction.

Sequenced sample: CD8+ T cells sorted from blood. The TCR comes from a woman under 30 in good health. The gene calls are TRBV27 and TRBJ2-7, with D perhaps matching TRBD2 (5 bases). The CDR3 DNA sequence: TGTGCCAGCAGTTTAACAGCGGCGCAGAGCTACGAGCAGTACTTC. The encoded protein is CASSLTAAQSYEQYF.